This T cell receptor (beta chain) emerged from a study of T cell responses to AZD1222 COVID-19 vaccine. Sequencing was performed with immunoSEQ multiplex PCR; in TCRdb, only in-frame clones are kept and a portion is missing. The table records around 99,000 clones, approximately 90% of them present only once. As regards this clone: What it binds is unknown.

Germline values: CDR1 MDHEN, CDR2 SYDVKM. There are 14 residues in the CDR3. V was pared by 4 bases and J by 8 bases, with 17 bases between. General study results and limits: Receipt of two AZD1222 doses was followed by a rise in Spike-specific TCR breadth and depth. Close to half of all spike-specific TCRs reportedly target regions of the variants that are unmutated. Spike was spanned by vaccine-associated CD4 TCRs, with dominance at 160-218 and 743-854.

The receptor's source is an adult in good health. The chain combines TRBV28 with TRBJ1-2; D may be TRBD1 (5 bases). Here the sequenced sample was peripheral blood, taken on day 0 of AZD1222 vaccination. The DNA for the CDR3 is TGTGCCAGCAGTTCCCCCGCAGGGTTCTTCGGCTACACCTTC. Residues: CASSSPAGFFGYTF.